This record looks at one T cell receptor (beta chain) sequence and its context. This clonotype has ten or more counts. Its antigen remains undetermined. Within one base of it there is no much larger clone, and no base qualities were kept. V trim: 4 bases; J trim: 1 base; unmatched bases: 7. The CDR3 runs 15 amino acids, cysteine and phenylalanine included. Only the CDR3 portion is preserved as DNA: 45 bases, with reading frame beginning at the first base. In the germline V gene (reference sequence), CDR1 corresponds to SGHNT and CDR2 to YYREEE. Ficoll-Paque density gradient centrifugation was the method used to isolate PBMCs. This entry belongs to a study of T-cell memory formation after mild COVID-19 (dated by TCRdb to the early 2020s). With regard to the full study: Most TCR sequence clusters were specific to one of the two donors. In a couple of donors, T-cell clones that expanded and contracted after mild COVID-19 were followed by sequencing TCRalpha and TCRbeta repertoires longitudinally. Two young, previously healthy adult volunteers made up the cohort, one male and one female.

TCRdb lists the instrument as Illumina NovaSeq 6000. TCRalpha and TCRbeta cDNA libraries were constructed by 5'RACE with constant-segment primers, with sample barcodes and unique molecular identifiers being introduced. Trizol reagent was used to extract RNA from every sample. Libraries were amplified in two PCR steps, with a second sample barcode and Illumina TruSeq adapters added in the second step. Libraries were sequenced on an Illumina NovaSeq with 2 x 150 bp paired-end reads. Under the source paper's analysis protocol: The reads were demultiplexed and collapsed into UMI-guided consensus sequences using migec v1.2.7. Using mixcr v2.1.11, UMI consensuses were aligned to TRA and TRB V and J templates and then assembled into clonotypes. Expanded or contracted clonotypes were those called significant by both edgeR and NoisET, with noise models trained on biological replicates. For edgeR calls, the cutoffs were a false discovery rate-adjusted p below 0.01 and a log2 fold-change threshold of 1. As an exploratory analysis of dynamics, PCA with hierarchical clustering was applied to max-normalized trajectories of the 1000 most abundant clonotypes. Separately sequenced CD4+ and CD8+ repertoires were used to assign the CD4 or CD8 phenotype of responding clones. The public reads were quality trimmed at Q25 with fastp and then assembled into clones with MiXCR by TCRdb, keeping productive beta chains. Rows matching on CDR3 protein sequence are summarized as one entry with the most common DNA and genes. TCRdb, rather than the study authors, made the V and J calls. This sample comprises under 35,000 distinct CDR3 sequences, around 7% of them detected only once. Roughly 14% of the sample comes from the top ten.

General study outcomes and caveats: Contracting CD4+ clones were found mainly in CM and EM memory subsets, while CD8+ clones were enriched in EMRA. Some responding clones were found in pre-infection memory, which suggests that pre-existing cross-reactive memory T cells took part in the SARS-CoV-2 response. The second-wave clones that peaked on day 37 were not confirmed to be SARS-CoV-2 specific. Balanced CD4/CD8 phenotypes were observed for clones contracting from day 15 to 85, whereas a bias towards CD4+ was observed for a second wave of clones expanding from day 15 to 37. The study covered only a couple of mild cases, and larger cohorts including severe cases with pre-infection samples were considered necessary.

The receptor chain draws on TRBV5-4 and TRBJ2-5; 7 bases in between match TRBD1. Sample: PBMCs or a T cell subset sorted from them (not recorded which). The TCR was taken from an adult woman who had mild COVID-19 (a few samples of this study predate the infection). The sample titles of this study are shuffled in the database, so cell type and time point are left out; the donor was told from shared clones. Here is the DNA: TGTGCCAGCAGCCCCCGGACAGGCCGCCAAGAGACCCAGTACTTC. It is translated as CASSPRTGRQETQYF.